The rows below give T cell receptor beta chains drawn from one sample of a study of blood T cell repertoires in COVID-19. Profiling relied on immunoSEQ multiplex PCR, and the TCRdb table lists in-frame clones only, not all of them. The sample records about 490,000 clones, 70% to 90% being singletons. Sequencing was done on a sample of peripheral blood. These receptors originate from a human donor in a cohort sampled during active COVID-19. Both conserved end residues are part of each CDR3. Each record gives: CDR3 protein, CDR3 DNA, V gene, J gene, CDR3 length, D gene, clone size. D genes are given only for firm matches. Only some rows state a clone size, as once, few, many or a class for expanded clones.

CASSYSGRAPYEQYF	TGTGCCAGCAGTTATAGCGGGAGGGCCCCCTACGAGCAGTACTTC	TRBV6-2/TRBV6-3	TRBJ2-7	15	TRBD2	.
CASISLGELFF	TGTGCCAGCATCTCCCTCGGGGAGCTGTTTTTT	TRBV28	TRBJ2-2	11	.	.
CAGGAKGEKLFF	TGTGCTGGGGGGGCAAAAGGGGAAAAACTGTTTTTT	TRBV30	TRBJ1-4	12	.	.
CSVGEGKGDYEQYF	TGCAGCGTTGGGGAGGGGAAGGGAGACTACGAGCAGTACTTC	TRBV29-1	TRBJ2-7	14	TRBD2	.
CASSLGDTSTDTQYF	TGTGCCAGCAGCTTAGGGGACACGAGCACAGATACGCAGTATTTT	TRBV7-9	TRBJ2-3	15	.	.
CASRRASGNTGELFF	TGTGCCAGCAGGAGGGCTAGTGGGAACACCGGGGAGCTGTTTTTT	TRBV2	TRBJ2-2	15	.	once
CASGREGNQPQHF	TGTGCCAGCGGCAGGGAGGGCAATCAGCCCCAGCATTTT	TRBV2	TRBJ1-5	13	.	few
CASSEGQTNQPQHF	TGTGCCAGCAGTGAGGGACAAACTAATCAGCCCCAGCATTTT	TRBV2	TRBJ1-5	14	.	.
CASSYQPSGRYEQYF	TGTGCCAGCAGTTACCAGCCTAGCGGGCGCTACGAGCAGTACTTC	TRBV6-5	TRBJ2-7	15	TRBD2	.
CSASGVAGVRTEAFF	TGCAGTGCTAGTGGTGTCGCGGGGGTTCGCACTGAAGCTTTCTTT	TRBV20-1	TRBJ1-1	15	.	.
CASRNRAQETQYF	TGTGCCAGTAGGAACAGGGCCCAAGAGACCCAGTACTTC	TRBV19	TRBJ2-5	13	.	.
CASSQTYGRMTKWETQYF	TGTGCCAGCAGCCAAACATACGGGAGGATGACCAAATGGGAGACCCAGTACTTC	TRBV3-1/TRBV3-2	TRBJ2-5	18	TRBD2	.
CAWEAGGETQYF	TGTGCCTGGGAGGCAGGAGGAGAGACCCAGTACTTC	TRBV30	TRBJ2-5	12	.	.
CASSPTPRLAGPYNEQFF	TGTGCCAGCAGCCCCACACCGCGACTAGCGGGGCCCTACAATGAGCAGTTCTTC	TRBV7-2	TRBJ2-1	18	TRBD2	.